A single sample gave rise to the 9 T cell receptor beta chains below, sequenced in a study of CD8 T cells in ankylosing spondylitis (dated by TCRdb to about 2017). What the study reported, not specific to this receptor: Blood from ankylosing spondylitis patients appeared to be characterized by a TCR beta motif made up of under 10 highly homologous amino acid variants.

Libraries were made using 5' RACE. TCRdb lists the instrument as Illumina HiSeq 2500. In-frame beta chains were kept once TCRdb had trimmed the public reads at Q25 with fastp and called clones with MiXCR. Rows are combined by CDR3 protein, so each entry shows the most common genes and DNA. Within this sample are hundreds of thousands of distinct CDR3 sequences, with roughly 27% of them counted one time only. About 0.92% of the sample belongs to the ten largest clones. These receptors are not linked to any known antigen. The sequencing input was blood, either unsorted or a sorted T cell fraction (not recorded which). These receptors were collected from a male donor with ankylosing spondylitis.

The chain carries TRBV9 and TRBJ2-3, with D uncertain. Per the germline V gene, CDR1 is SGDLS and CDR2 is YYNGEE. V was pared by 3 bases and J by 0 bases, with 14 bases between. The CDR3 has 16 residues. The CDR3 nucleotides are TGTGCCAGCAGCGCCCAGGTTACATCTAGCACAGATACGCAGTATTTT. Protein: CASSAQVTSSTDTQYF.

This clonotype was recorded a few times. The V call is TRBV28, the J call TRBJ2-7; 7 bases fit TRBD2. With V trimmed by 5 bases and J by 3 bases, 13 bases remained unmatched. CDR1 MDHEN and CDR2 SYDVKM come from the germline V gene. There are 16 residues in the CDR3. The CDR3 DNA reads TGTGCCAGCAGTCGGGGCGGGGGAGACTCGGTCTACGAGCAGTACGTC. Translation gives CASSRGGGDSVYEQYV.

CDR3 residues: CASSFEALLGNEQFF. CDR3 coding DNA: TGTGCCAGCAGCTTCGAGGCCCTGTTAGGGAATGAGCAGTTCTTC. The V and J genes are TRBV7-6 and TRBJ2-1; D uncertain. This CDR3 has 15 amino acids. The germline CDR1 and CDR2 sequences are SGHVS and FNYEAQ. Trimming left V 3 bases short and J 7 bases short, with 16 bases between.

This clonotype has just a few counts. J is TRBJ2-1 and V is TRBV10-3, with 13 positions matching TRBD2. This CDR3 has 19 amino acids. The germline V gene has CDR1 ENHRY and CDR2 SYGVKD. Losses at the gene ends were 6 bases for V and 0 bases for J; bases not matched to a gene: 11. CDR3 sequence reads: CAISDRTGLAGISYNEQFF. The CDR3 DNA reads TGTGCCATCAGCGATAGGACGGGACTAGCGGGAATCTCCTACAATGAGCAGTTCTTC.

The chain uses TRBV12-3 or TRBV12-4 and TRBJ2-7; the match to TRBD1 covers 8 bases. The CDR3 length is 15 residues. V lost 3 bases to trimming and J lost 0 bases; unmatched junction nucleotides: 4. CDR3 DNA sequence: TGTGCCAGCAGTTTTCGGACAGGGAGCTCCTACGAGCAGTACTTC. This codes for CASSFRTGSSYEQYF.

There are a few counts of this clonotype. The chain joins TRBV18 to TRBJ2-7; 9 nucleotides line up with TRBD1. V was clipped by 6 bases and J by 2 bases; unmatched bases: 5. The CDR3 is made up of 14 amino acids. Per the germline V gene, CDR1 is KGHSH and CDR2 is LQKENI. Written as DNA, the CDR3 is TGTGCCAGCTCCGGGACAGGGAATCCCTACGAGCAGTACGTC. This gives the protein CASSGTGNPYEQYV.

This sequence joins TRBV24-1 and TRBJ2-7; the D gene is possibly TRBD1 (6 bases). Trimming left V 3 bases short and J 4 bases short, with 12 bases between. Germline values: CDR1 KGHDR, CDR2 SFDVKD. This CDR3 is 14 amino acids long. CDR3 sequence: CATSDTGTTYEQYF. Here the CDR3 DNA reads TGTGCCACCAGTGATACGGGGACAACATACGAGCAGTACTTC.

V is TRBV7-9 and J is TRBJ2-7; possibly TRBD2 for D (5 bases). This CDR3 spans 12 amino acids. Germline loops: CDR1 SEHNR, CDR2 FQNEAQ (reference sequence). The V end lost 6 bases, the J end lost 4 bases, and 10 bases lay between the germline ends. The CDR3 is CASSPTGYEQYV. Written as DNA, the CDR3 is TGTGCCAGCAGTCCTACGGGGTACGAGCAGTACGTC.

This clonotype was counted between two and nine times. The rearrangement uses TRBV3-1 and TRBJ1-2, with D unresolved. V lost 3 bases, J lost 6 bases, and 17 bases lay in between. CDR3 length: 15 amino acids. Germline V gene data show CDR1 as LGHDT and CDR2 as YNNKEL (reference sequence). DNA of the CDR3: TGTGCCAGCAGCCATCAGGATCACCACCCGGATGGCTACACCTTC. Its protein is CASSHQDHHPDGYTF.